This T cell receptor (beta chain) was sequenced for a study of T-cell reconstitution after alpha-beta-depleted transplantation in children. During its preparation, the TCRbeta library received unique molecular identifiers. MiXCR, run by TCRdb on the PCR reads, gives a single entry per CDR3 protein. The sample shows 300,000 or so distinct CDR3 sequences, more than 20% of them seen only once. CDR1 and CDR2 from the germline V gene are KGHDR and SFDVKD. Trimming shortened V by 6 bases and J by 6 bases, and 11 bases separated the two germline ends. The CDR3 has 13 residues. The sequence came from a male patient between 5 and 17 years old who had a stem cell transplant for acute lymphoblastic leukemia, so the T cells may come from the graft donor. The rearrangement uses TRBV24-1 and TRBJ2-1; D is uncertain. This sample comprised PBMCs, mostly from graft donor cells, obtained 180 days after TCRalphabeta/CD19-depleted stem cell transplant. The CDR3 reads CATSQPGGNEQFF. The CDR3 DNA is TGTGCCACCAGTCAACCGGGTGGCAATGAGCAGTTCTTC.